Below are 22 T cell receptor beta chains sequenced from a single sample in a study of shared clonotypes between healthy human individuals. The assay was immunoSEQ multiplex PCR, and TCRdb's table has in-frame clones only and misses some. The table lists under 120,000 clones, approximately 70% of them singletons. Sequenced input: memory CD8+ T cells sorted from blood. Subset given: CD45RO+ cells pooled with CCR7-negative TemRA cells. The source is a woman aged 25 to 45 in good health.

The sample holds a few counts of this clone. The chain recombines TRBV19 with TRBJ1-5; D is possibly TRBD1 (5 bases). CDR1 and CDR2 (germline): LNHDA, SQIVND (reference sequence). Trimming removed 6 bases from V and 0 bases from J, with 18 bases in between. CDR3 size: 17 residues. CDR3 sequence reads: CASSRNWGGYSNQPQHF. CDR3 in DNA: TGTGCCAGTAGCAGAAACTGGGGGGGGTATAGCAATCAGCCCCAGCATTTT. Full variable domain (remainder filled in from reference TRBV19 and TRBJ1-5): DGGITQSPKYLFRKEGQNVTLSCEQNLNHDAMYWYRQDPGQGLRLIYYSQIVNDFQKGDIAEGYSVSREKKESFPLTVTSAQKNPTAFYLCASSRNWGGYSNQPQHFGDGTRLSIL.

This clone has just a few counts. This CDR3 reads CASSAGGNQPQHF. For the CDR3, the DNA is TGTGCCAGCAGTGCAGGGGGCAATCAGCCCCAGCATTTT. The V call is TRBV6-5, the J call TRBJ1-5; perhaps TRBD1 as D (6 bases). This CDR3 contains 13 residues. Germline V lookup: CDR1 MNHEY, CDR2 SVGAGI. V was clipped by 5 bases and J by 2 bases, with 7 bases between them.

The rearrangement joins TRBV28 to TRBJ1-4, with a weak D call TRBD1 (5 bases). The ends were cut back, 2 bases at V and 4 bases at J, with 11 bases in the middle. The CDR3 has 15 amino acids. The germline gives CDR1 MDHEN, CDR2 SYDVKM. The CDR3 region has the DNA TGTGCCAGCAGTTTACACAGGTCCAATAATGAAAAACTGTTTTTT. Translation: CASSLHRSNNEKLFF.

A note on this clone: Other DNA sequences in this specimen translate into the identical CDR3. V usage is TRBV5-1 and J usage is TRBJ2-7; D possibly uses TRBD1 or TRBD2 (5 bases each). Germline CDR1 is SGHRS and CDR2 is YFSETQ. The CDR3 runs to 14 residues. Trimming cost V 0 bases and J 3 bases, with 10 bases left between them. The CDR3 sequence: CASSLVLGVYEQYF. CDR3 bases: TGCGCCAGCAGCTTGGTATTGGGGGTCTACGAGCAGTACTTC.

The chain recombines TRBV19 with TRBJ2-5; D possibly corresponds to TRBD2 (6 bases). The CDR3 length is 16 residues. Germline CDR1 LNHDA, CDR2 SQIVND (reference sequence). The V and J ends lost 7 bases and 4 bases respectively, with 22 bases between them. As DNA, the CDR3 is TGTGCCAGTACCACTACCGGACTATTTGGACCAGAGACCCAGTACTTC. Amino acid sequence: CASTTTGLFGPETQYF.

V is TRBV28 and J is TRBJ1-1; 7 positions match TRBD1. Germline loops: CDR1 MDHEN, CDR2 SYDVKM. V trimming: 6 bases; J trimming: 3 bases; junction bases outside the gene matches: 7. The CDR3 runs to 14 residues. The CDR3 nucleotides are TGTGCCAGCAGGGACAGGTGGGCGGACACTGAAGCTTTCTTT. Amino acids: CASRDRWADTEAFF. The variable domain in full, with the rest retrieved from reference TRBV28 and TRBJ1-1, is DVKVTQSSRYLVKRTGEKVFLECVQDMDHENMFWYRQDPGLGLRLIYFSYDVKMKEKGDIPEGYSVSREKKERFSLILESASTNQTSMYLCASRDRWADTEAFFGQGTRLTVV.

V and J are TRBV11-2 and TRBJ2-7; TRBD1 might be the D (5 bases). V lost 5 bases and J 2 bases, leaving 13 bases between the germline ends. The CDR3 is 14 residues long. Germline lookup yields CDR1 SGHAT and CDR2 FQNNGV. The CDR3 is CASSQTDRTYEQYF. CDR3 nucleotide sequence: TGTGCCAGCAGCCAAACCGACAGAACCTACGAGCAGTACTTC.

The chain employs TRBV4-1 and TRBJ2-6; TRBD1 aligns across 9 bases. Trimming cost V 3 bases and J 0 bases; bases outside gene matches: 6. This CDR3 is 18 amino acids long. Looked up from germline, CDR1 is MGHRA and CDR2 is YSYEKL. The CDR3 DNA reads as TGCGCCAGCAGCCAGGGGGGGACAGGGATCTCTGGGGCCAACGTCCTGACTTTC. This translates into CASSQGGTGISGANVLTF.

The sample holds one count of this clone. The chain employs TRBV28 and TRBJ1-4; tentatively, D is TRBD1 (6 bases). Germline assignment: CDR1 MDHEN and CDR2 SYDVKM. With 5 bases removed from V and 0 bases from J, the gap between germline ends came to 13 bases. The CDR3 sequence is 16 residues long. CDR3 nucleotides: TGTGCCAGCAGTGGGGGGGCGGGAGCAACTAATGAAAAACTGTTTTTT. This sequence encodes CASSGGAGATNEKLFF.

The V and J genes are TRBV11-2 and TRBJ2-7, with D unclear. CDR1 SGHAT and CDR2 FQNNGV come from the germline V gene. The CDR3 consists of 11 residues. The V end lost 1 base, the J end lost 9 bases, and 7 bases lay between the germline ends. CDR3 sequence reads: CASSLATGQYF. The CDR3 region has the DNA TGTGCCAGCAGCTTAGCCACCGGGCAGTACTTC.

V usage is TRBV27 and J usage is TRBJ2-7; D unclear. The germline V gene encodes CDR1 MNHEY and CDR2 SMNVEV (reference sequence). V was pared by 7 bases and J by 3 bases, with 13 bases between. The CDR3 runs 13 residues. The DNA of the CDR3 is TGTGCCAGCACCCCGGACGGACGCTACGAGCAGTACTTC. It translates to CASTPDGRYEQYF.

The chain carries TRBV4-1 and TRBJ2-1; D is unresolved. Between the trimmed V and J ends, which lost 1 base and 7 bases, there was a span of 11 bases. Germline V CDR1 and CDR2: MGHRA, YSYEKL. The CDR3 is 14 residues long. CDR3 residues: CASSQAPNGNEQFF. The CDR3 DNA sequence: TGCGCCAGCAGCCAAGCCCCCAACGGTAATGAGCAGTTCTTC.

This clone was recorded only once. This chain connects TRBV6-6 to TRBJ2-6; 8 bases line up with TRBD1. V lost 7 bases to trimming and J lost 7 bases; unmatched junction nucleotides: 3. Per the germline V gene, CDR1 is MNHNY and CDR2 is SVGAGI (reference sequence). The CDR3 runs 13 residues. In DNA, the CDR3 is TGTGCCAGCACGACAGGGGAAGCCAACGTCCTGACTTTC. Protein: CASTTGEANVLTF.

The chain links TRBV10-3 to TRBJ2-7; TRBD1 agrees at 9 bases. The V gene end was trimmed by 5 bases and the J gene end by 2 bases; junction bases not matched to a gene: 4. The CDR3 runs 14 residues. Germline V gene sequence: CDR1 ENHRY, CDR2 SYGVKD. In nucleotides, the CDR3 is TGTGCCATCAGTAGGGACAGGGCGCCCTACGAGCAGTACTTC. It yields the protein CAISRDRAPYEQYF.

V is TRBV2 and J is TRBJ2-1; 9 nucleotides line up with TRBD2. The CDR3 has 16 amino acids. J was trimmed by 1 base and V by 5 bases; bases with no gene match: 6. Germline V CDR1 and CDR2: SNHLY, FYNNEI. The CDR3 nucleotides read TGTGCCAGCAGTTCTAGCGGGATTGTATCCTACAATGAGCAGTTCTTC. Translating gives CASSSSGIVSYNEQFF.

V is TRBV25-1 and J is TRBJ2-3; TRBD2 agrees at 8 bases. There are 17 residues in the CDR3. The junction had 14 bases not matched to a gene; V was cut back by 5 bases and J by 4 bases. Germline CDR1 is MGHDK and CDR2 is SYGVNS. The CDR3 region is CASSQRGERESADTQYF. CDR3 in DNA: TGTGCCAGCAGTCAAAGGGGCGAGCGGGAGTCAGCAGATACGCAGTATTTT.

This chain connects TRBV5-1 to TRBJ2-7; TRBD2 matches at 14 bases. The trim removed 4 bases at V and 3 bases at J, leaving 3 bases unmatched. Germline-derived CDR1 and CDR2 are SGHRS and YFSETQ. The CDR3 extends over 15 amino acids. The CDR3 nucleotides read TGCGCCAGCAGCCTCGGGACTAGCGGGAGCTACGAGCAGTACTTC. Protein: CASSLGTSGSYEQYF.

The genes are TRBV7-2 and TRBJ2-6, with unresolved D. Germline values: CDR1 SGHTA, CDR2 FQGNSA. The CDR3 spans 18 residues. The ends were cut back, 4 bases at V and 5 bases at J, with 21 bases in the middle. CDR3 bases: TGTGCCAGCAGCTCTTCGTACAGACGACAAAGTCGGGCCAACGTCCTGACTTTC. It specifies CASSSSYRRQSRANVLTF. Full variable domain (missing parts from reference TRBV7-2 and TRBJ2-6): GAGVSQSPSNKVTEKGKDVELRCDPISGHTALYWYRQSLGQGLEFLIYFQGNSAPDKSGLPSDRFSAERTGGSVSTLTIQRTQQEDSAVYLCASSSSYRRQSRANVLTFGAGSRLTVL.

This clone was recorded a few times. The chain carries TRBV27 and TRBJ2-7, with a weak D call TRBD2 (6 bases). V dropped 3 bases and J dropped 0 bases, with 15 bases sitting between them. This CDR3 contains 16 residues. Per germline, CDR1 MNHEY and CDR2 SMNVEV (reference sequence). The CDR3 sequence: CASSFSGTSSSYEQYF. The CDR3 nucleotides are TGTGCCAGCAGTTTCTCCGGGACTTCTAGCTCCTACGAGCAGTACTTC.

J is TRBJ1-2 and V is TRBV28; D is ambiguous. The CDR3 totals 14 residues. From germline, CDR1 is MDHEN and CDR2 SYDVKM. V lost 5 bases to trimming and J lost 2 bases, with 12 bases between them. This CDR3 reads CASSPRLQNYGYTF. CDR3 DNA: TGTGCCAGCAGTCCCCGATTACAGAACTATGGCTACACCTTC.

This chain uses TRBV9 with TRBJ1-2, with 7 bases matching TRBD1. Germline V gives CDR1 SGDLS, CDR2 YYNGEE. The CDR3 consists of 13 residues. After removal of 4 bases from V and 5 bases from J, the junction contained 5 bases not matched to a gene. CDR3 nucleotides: TGTGCCAGCAGCCCAGGGACAGCTTATGGCTACACCTTC. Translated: CASSPGTAYGYTF.

This CDR3 is CASSLDFPGDSYGYTF. The CDR3 region has the DNA TGTGCCAGCAGCTTAGATTTTCCAGGGGACAGCTATGGCTACACCTTC. The V gene is TRBV11-2, the J gene TRBJ1-2; TRBD1 aligns across 7 bases. V shed 0 bases and J 4 bases; nucleotides not matched to a gene: 8. The CDR3 is made up of 16 amino acids. Per germline, CDR1 SGHAT and CDR2 FQNNGV.